This T cell receptor beta chain was obtained from a study of T cell repertoires in cytomegalovirus infection. Overall study results and limits: People with CMV and the relevant HLA were identified by cumulative public TCR beta family frequency.

TCRdb fed the reads into MiXCR, producing one record per CDR3 protein. The profile shows about 700,000 distinct CDR3 sequences, roughly 33% of them singletons. This clonotype appeared a few times. Its antigen is as yet unknown. This clonotype was sampled from a human donor in good health (CMV status not recorded). Some clones in this sample may be carry-over from other donors' samples. This sample comprised cultured PBMCs, obtained from culture after CMV antigen stimulation.

The CDR3 nucleotides are TGTGCCAGCAGTTACGAGGCTAGCGGGGTTACCGGGGAGCTGTTTTTT. Translation gives CASSYEASGVTGELFF. The V call is TRBV6-8, the J call TRBJ2-2, with 9 bases lining up with TRBD2. The CDR3 is made up of 16 amino acids. CDR1 is MNHGY, CDR2 SAAAGT, per germline. The J segment lost 5 bases and the V segment lost 2 bases, leaving 6 bases of the junction unmatched.